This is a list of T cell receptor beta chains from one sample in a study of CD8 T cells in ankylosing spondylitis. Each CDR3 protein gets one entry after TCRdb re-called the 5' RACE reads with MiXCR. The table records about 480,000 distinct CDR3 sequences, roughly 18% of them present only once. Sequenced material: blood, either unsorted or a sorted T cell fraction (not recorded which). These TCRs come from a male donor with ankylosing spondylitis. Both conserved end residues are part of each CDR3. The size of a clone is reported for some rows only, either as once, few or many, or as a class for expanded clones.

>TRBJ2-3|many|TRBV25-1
CASSPGLAVDTQYF
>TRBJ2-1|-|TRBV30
CAWSVSRPQFF
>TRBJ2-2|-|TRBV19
CASKLGGANTGELFF
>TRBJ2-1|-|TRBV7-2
CASSSQGTGGPNEQFF
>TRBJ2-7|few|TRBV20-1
CSAPRAGGGEQYF
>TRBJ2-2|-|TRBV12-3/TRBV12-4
CASSELAGGRLTGELFF
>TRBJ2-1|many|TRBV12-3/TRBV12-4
CASSLNEQFF
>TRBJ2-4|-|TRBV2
CASSEWTSGRVEYF
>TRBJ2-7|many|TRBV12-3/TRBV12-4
CASSPPADPTYEQYF
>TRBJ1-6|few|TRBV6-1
CASRQTGGGYSPLHF
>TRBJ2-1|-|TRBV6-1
CASSPGGPGEQFF
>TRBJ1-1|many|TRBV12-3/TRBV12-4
CASTLFGGTEAFF
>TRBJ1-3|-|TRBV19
CASSYGGNTIYF
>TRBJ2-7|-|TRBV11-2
CASSKHPTGYEQYF
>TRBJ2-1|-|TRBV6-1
CASSLKASANNEQFF
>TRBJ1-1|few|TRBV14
CASSPQALSSTEAFF
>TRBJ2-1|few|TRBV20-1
CSASQNRGGYYEQFF
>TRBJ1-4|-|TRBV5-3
CAMSFGVPGVGGEKLFF
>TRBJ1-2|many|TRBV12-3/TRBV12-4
CASSLQGSYGYTF
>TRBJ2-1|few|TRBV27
CASTPGLFSYNEQFF
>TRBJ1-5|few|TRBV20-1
CSARTFSGNQPQHF
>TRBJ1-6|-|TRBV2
CASSVGDSPLHF
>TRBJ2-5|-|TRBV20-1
CSASTPDYQETQYF
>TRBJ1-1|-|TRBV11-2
CASSPRMYPGLGTEAFF
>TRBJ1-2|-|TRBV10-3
CAISETGDSYGYTF
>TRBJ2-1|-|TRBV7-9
CASSPTSGDYNEQFF
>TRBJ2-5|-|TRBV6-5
CASSYSRASGLQETQYF
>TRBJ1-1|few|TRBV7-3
CASSLMPARGTEAFF
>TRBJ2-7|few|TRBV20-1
CSARDRTDPYEQYF
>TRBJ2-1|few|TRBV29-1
CSVEDVLAGHSYNEQFF
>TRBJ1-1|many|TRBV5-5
CASSYGGGRTEAFF
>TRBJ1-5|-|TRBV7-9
CASSPGTGPSPQHF
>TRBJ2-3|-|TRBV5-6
CASSPSTGADTQYF
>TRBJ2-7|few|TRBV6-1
CASSQGPFYEQYF
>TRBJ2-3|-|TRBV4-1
CASSQTGLLTDTQYF
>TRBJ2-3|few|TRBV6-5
CASSYDGARGQTDTQYF
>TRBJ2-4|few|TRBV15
CARTPESKNIQYF
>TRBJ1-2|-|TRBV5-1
CASSLGGTATNYGYTF
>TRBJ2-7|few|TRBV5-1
CASSLGQSYSSYEQYF
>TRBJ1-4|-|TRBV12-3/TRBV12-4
CASSTGTGGLRNYEELFF
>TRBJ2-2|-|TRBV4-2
CASTSEGVTGELFF